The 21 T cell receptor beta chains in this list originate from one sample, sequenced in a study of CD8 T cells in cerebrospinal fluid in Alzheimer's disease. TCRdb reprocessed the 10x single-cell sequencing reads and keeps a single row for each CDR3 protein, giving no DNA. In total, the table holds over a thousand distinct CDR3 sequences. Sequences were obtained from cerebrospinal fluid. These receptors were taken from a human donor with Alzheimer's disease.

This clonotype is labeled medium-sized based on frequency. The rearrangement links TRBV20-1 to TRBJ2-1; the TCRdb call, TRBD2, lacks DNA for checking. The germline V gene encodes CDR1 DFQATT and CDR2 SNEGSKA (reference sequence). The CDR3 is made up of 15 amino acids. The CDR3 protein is CSADSRTSGRNEQFF.

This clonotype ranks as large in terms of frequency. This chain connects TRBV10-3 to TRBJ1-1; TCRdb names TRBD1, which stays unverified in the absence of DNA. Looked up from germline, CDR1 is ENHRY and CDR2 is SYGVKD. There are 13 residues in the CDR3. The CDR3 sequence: CAIRKTENTEAFF.

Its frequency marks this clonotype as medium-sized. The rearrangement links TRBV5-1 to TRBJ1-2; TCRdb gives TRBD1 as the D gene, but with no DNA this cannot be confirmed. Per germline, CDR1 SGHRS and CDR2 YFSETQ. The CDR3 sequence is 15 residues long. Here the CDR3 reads CASSPRGGAEDGYTF.

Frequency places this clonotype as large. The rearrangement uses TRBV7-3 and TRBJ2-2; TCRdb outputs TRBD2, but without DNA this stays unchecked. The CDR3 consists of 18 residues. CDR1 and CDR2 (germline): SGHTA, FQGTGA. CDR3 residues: CASSEPKLAGGKTGELFF.

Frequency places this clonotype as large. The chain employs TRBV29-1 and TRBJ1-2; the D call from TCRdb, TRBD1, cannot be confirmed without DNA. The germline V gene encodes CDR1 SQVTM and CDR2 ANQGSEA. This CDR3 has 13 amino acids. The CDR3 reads CSVEERGQTDYTF.

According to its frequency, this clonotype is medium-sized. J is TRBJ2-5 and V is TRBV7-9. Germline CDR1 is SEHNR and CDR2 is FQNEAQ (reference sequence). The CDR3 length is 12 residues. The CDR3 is CASSPISETQYF.

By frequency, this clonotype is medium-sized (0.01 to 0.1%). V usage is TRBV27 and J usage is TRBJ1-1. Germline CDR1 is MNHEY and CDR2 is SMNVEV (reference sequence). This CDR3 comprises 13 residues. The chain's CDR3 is CASSLSGTAEAFF.

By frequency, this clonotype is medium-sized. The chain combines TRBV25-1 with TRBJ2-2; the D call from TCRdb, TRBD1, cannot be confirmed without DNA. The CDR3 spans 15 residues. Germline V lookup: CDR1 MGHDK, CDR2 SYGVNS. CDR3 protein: CASSGGQGYTGELFF.

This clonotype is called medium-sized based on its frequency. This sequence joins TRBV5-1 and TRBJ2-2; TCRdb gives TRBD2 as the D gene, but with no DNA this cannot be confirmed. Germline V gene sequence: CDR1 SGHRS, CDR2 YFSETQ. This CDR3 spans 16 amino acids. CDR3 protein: CASSSVVGSDTGELFF.

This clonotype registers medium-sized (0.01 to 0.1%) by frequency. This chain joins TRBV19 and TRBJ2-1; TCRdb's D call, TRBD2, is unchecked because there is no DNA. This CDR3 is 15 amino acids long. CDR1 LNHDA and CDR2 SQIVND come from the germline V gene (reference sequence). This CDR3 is CASRLAGAGYNEQFF.

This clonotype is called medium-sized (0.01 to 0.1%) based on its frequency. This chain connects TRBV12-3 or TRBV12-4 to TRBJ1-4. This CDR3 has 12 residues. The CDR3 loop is CASSLEGEKLFF.

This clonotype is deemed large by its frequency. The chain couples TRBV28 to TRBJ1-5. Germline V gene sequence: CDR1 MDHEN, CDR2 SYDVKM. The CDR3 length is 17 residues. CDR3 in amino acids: CASTALLGGYSNQPQHF.

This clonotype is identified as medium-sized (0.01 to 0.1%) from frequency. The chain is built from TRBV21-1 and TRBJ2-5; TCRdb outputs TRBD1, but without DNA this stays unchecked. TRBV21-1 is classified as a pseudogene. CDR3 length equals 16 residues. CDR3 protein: CASSSQTPDRERTQYF.

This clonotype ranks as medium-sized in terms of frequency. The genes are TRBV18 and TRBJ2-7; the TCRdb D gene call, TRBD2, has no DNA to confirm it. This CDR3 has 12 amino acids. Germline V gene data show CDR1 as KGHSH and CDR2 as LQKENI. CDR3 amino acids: CASSPGGGEQYF. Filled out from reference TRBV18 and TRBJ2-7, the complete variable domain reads NAGVMQNPRHLVRRRGQEARLRCSPMKGHSHVYWYRQLPEEGLKFMVYLQKENIIDESGMPKERFSAEFPKEGPSILRIQQVVRGDSAAYFCASSPGGGEQYFGPGTRLTVT.

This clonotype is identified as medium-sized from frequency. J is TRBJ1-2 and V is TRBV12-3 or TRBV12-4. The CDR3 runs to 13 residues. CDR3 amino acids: CASSPKANYGYTF.

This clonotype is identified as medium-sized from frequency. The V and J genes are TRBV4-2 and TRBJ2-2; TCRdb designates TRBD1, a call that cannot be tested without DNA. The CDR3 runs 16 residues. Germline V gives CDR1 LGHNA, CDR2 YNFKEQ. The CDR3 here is CASSQSGQGLSGELFF.

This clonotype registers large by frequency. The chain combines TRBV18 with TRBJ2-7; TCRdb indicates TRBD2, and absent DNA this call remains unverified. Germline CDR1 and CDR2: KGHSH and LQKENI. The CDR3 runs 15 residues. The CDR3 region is CASSLGTADTYEQYF.

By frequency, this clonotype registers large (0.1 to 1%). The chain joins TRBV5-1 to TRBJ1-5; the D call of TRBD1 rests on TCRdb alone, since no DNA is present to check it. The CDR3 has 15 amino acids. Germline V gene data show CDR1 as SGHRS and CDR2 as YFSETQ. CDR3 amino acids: CASSTGTGGNQPQHF.

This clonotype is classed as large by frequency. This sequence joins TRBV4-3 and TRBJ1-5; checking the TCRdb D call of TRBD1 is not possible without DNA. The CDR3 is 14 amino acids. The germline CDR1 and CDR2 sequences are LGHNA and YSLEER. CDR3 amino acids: CASSQGTGIEPQHF.

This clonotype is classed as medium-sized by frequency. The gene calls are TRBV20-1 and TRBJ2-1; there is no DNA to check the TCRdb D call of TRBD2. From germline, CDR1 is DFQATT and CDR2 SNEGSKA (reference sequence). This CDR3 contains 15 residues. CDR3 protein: CSARDLGLAYNEQFF.

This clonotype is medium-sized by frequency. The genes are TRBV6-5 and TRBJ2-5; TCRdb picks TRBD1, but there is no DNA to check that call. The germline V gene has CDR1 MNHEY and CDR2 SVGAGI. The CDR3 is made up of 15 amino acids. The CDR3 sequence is CASRDPGTGRETQYF.